This is a list of T cell receptor beta chains from one sample in a study of Ad26.COV2.S vaccination and SARS-CoV-2 variants. Clones were read by immunoSEQ multiplex PCR, and TCRdb kept only the in-frame ones, dropping some. This sample carries fewer than 400,000 clones, approximately 86% of them seen once, and the ten largest clones take around 2%. Material: peripheral blood, obtained in a trial of Ad26.COV2.S vaccine versus placebo. Receptors were obtained from a person aged 18-65 years who received the Ad26.COV2.S COVID-19 vaccine or a placebo. Each CDR3 is given with its conserved first and last residue. D genes are given only for firm matches. Expanded clones get a size class; other rows say once, few or many, or leave the size out.

.,TRBJ1-2,.,TRBV15,CATSRDVQNYGYTF,TGTGCCACCAGCAGAGATGTACAAAACTATGGCTACACCTTC
once,TRBJ2-2,.,TRBV27,CASSFRLRVATGELFF,TGTGCCAGCAGTTTCAGGTTGCGGGTGGCCACCGGGGAGCTGTTTTTT
.,TRBJ2-3,.,TRBV28,CASSLLSGGFLDTQYF,TGTGCCAGCAGTTTATTATCGGGGGGCTTCCTGGATACGCAGTATTTT
.,TRBJ1-5,.,TRBV6-6,CASSSYPGTQPQHF,TGTGCCAGCAGTTCCTATCCGGGGACGCAGCCCCAGCATTTT
.,TRBJ2-3,TRBD2,TRBV4-1,CASSQDRLLAGGTTDTQYF,TGCGCCAGCAGCCAAGACCGGTTACTAGCGGGGGGGACCACAGATACGCAGTATTTT
once,TRBJ1-2,TRBD1,TRBV6-5,CASSRGQGGFGYTF,TGTGCCAGCAGCCGGGGACAGGGAGGATTCGGCTACACCTTC
once,TRBJ2-3,TRBD2,TRBV28,CASSFNTPAGTDTQYF,TGTGCCAGCAGTTTCAATACCCCAGCGGGGACAGATACGCAGTATTTT
.,TRBJ2-2,TRBD2,TRBV7-2,CASSSRLAGGGTGELFF,TGTGCCAGCAGCTCCCGACTAGCGGGGGGTGGCACCGGGGAGCTGTTTTTT
.,TRBJ1-5,TRBD1,TRBV7-2,CASSSGQVLNQPQHF,TGTGCCAGCAGCTCGGGACAGGTGCTCAATCAGCCCCAGCATTTT
.,TRBJ2-3,TRBD1,TRBV7-3,CASGQGPDTQYF,TGTGCCAGCGGACAGGGGCCAGATACGCAGTATTTT
.,TRBJ2-1,TRBD2,TRBV5-6,CASSLGRESSYNEQFF,TGTGCCAGCAGCCTGGGGAGGGAAAGCTCCTACAATGAGCAGTTCTTC
.,TRBJ1-1,.,TRBV28,CASSDRSTEAFF,TGTGCCAGCAGCGACAGGTCCACTGAAGCTTTCTTT
.,TRBJ2-1,.,TRBV7-9,CASSLRDNEQFF,TGTGCCAGCAGCTTAAGGGACAATGAGCAGTTCTTC
.,TRBJ2-7,TRBD1,TRBV7-9,CASSSPDRVYEQYF,TGTGCCAGCAGCTCTCCAGACAGGGTCTACGAGCAGTACTTC
.,TRBJ2-3,.,TRBV28,CASRRVGDTQYF,TGTGCCAGCAGGAGGGTGGGAGATACGCAGTATTTT
.,TRBJ2-5,.,TRBV5-4,CASSPGNPAQETQYF,TGTGCCAGCAGCCCGGGAAATCCCGCCCAAGAGACCCAGTACTTC
once,TRBJ2-5,.,TRBV5-4,CASSARVGQETQYF,TGTGCCAGCAGCGCACGGGTGGGCCAAGAGACCCAGTACTTC
.,TRBJ1-2,.,TRBV2,CASSVAQLTVSYGYTF,TGTGCCAGCAGTGTGGCCCAATTGACAGTAAGCTATGGCTACACCTTC
.,TRBJ1-2,TRBD1,TRBV5-1,CASTREGQPNYGYTF,TGCGCCAGCACCCGGGAGGGACAGCCTAACTATGGCTACACCTTC
.,TRBJ2-7,TRBD1,TRBV6-4,CASSVPGQGPTPHEQYF,TGTGCCAGCAGTGTCCCCGGACAGGGGCCAACTCCCCACGAGCAGTACTTC
.,TRBJ1-4,.,TRBV5-1,CASSSSSGAATNEKLFF,TGCGCCAGCAGTTCTAGCTCGGGCGCAGCAACTAATGAAAAACTGTTTTTT
.,TRBJ2-5,.,TRBV11-3,CASSSGQPLQETQYF,TGTGCCAGCAGCTCGGGTCAGCCGCTGCAAGAGACCCAGTACTTC
.,TRBJ2-3,.,TRBV5-5,CASSLAPIYGDTQYF,TGTGCCAGCAGCTTGGCTCCTATCTATGGAGATACGCAGTATTTT
.,TRBJ1-2,.,TRBV6-1,CASSEYLLGGKHYGYTF,TGTGCCAGCAGTGAATATCTTCTTGGGGGAAAGCACTATGGCTACACCTTC
.,TRBJ2-2,.,TRBV21-1,CASRPCNEREMAGELFF,TGTGCCAGCCGCCCGTGCAATGAGAGGGAAATGGCCGGGGAGCTGTTTTTT
.,TRBJ2-3,TRBD1,TRBV6-5,CASSRTGYMEQYF,TGTGCCAGCAGTAGGACAGGCTACATGGAGCAGTATTTT
.,TRBJ2-1,.,TRBV29-1,CSVEDPGAFDGQFF,TGCAGCGTTGAAGACCCAGGGGCCTTTGACGGGCAGTTCTTC
.,TRBJ1-6,TRBD1,TRBV9,CASSVLPAGTGYNSPLHF,TGTGCCAGCAGCGTCCTACCAGCCGGGACAGGCTATAATTCACCCCTCCACTTT
.,TRBJ2-3,.,TRBV10-3,CAISDQGPLDTQYF,TGTGCCATCAGTGACCAGGGCCCTTTAGATACGCAGTATTTT
.,TRBJ1-3,.,TRBV27,CASSSLGAGGNTIYF,TGTGCCAGCAGTTCCTTGGGGGCGGGGGGAAACACCATATATTTT
few,TRBJ2-7,.,TRBV20-1,CSAPSYEQYF,TGCAGTGCTCCAAGCTACGAGCAGTACTTC
.,TRBJ2-2,TRBD1,TRBV2,CASKGPRGLGTGELFF,TGTGCCAGCAAGGGACCCAGGGGGCTGGGCACCGGGGAGCTGTTTTTT
.,TRBJ1-1,TRBD1,TRBV18,CASSLNRQGNTEAFF,TGTGCCAGCTCACTGAATCGACAGGGGAACACTGAAGCTTTCTTT
.,TRBJ1-1,.,TRBV28,CASSLEMGGGDTEAFF,TGTGCCAGCAGTTTAGAGATGGGAGGTGGGGACACTGAAGCTTTCTTT
once,TRBJ1-5,.,TRBV6-6,CASSLQESNQPQHF,TGTGCCAGCAGTCTCCAGGAAAGCAATCAGCCCCAGCATTTT
few,TRBJ1-1,.,TRBV2,CASVRVYTEAFF,TGTGCCAGCGTTAGGGTTTACACTGAAGCTTTCTTT
.,TRBJ1-5,TRBD1,TRBV6-5,CASRGQGSQPQHF,TGTGCCAGCAGGGGACAGGGTTCTCAGCCCCAGCATTTT
.,TRBJ2-2,TRBD1,TRBV5-1,CASRQGANTGELFF,TGCGCCAGCAGACAGGGGGCTAACACCGGGGAGCTGTTTTTT
.,TRBJ2-5,.,TRBV3-1/TRBV3-2,CASSQGDLETQYF,TGTGCCAGCAGCCAAGGGGACTTGGAGACCCAGTACTTC
.,TRBJ2-2,.,TRBV5-1,CASSYLRGVVGELFF,TGCGCCAGCAGCTACCTAAGAGGGGTGGTCGGGGAGCTGTTTTTT
.,TRBJ2-5,.,TRBV7-9,CASSGVGGETQYF,TGTGCCAGCAGCGGCGTGGGGGGCGAGACCCAGTACTTC
.,TRBJ1-3,.,TRBV28,CASSSGFSGNTIYF,TGTGCCAGCAGCTCGGGGTTCTCTGGAAACACCATATATTTT